A selection of T cell receptor beta chains follows, all from one sample in a study of blood T cell repertoires in COVID-19. Assay: immunoSEQ multiplex PCR; the TCRdb copy retains only in-frame clones and omits some. The data show tens of thousands of clones, with approximately 76% seen just once and approximately 16% held by the top ten. The specimen sequenced was peripheral blood. These receptors were taken from a man in his 70s with active or convalescent COVID-19. The CDR3 runs from the conserved cysteine through the conserved F or W. A D gene is named only where the DNA matches it firmly. Some rows have no size entry. The others give once, few or many, or a class for an expanded clone.

TRBJ2-7	TRBD2	TRBV5-1	few	CASTPKTSGLYEQYF	TGCGCCAGCACACCTAAGACTAGCGGCCTATACGAGCAGTACTTC
TRBJ2-2	TRBD1	TRBV2	few	CASRGTGATGELFF	TGTGCCAGCAGGGGGACAGGGGCCACCGGGGAGCTGTTTTTT
TRBJ1-2	.	TRBV19	few	CASSIDQTGSYGYTF	TGTGCCAGTAGTATAGATCAGACAGGAAGCTATGGCTACACCTTC
TRBJ2-3	TRBD1	TRBV19	.	CASSLGQGSHTQYF	TGTGCCAGTAGCTTGGGACAGGGGAGTCATACGCAGTATTTT
TRBJ2-7	TRBD1	TRBV19	.	CASSLHRDRGYEQYF	TGTGCCAGTAGTCTTCACCGGGACAGGGGCTACGAGCAGTACTTC
TRBJ1-1	.	TRBV5-1	.	CASRIPGSEAFF	TGCGCCAGCAGGATCCCAGGATCTGAAGCTTTCTTT
TRBJ2-2	.	TRBV24-1	.	CATSVRESRGELFF	TGTGCCACCAGTGTGAGGGAGAGCAGGGGGGAGCTGTTTTTT
TRBJ2-2	TRBD2	TRBV6-7	.	CASSYSTRTSGETGELFF	TGTGCCAGCAGTTACTCGACAAGGACTAGCGGGGAGACCGGGGAGCTGTTTTTT
TRBJ2-1	.	TRBV7-6	once	CASSPRGGGDLYNEQFF	TGTGCCAGCAGCCCCCGGGGTGGAGGGGACCTCTACAATGAGCAGTTCTTC
TRBJ1-4	.	TRBV19	.	CAIPRGLVNEKLFF	TGTGCCATTCCGCGGGGGCTAGTTAATGAAAAACTGTTTTTT
TRBJ2-1	.	TRBV15	.	CATSRDLSGRGYNEQFF	TGTGCCACCAGCAGAGATTTGAGTGGCCGGGGCTACAATGAGCAGTTCTTC
TRBJ1-2	.	TRBV3-1/TRBV3-2	.	CASSPRSEGMGGYTF	TGTGCCAGCAGCCCGAGGTCAGAGGGTATGGGCGGCTACACCTTC
TRBJ1-2	TRBD1	TRBV10-3	.	CAISERHLSGTGNGYTF	TGTGCCATCAGTGAAAGACACCTCTCCGGGACAGGGAATGGCTACACCTTC
TRBJ1-2	.	TRBV28	few	CASSFTAYNYGYTF	TGTGCCAGCAGTTTTACAGCTTATAACTATGGCTACACCTTC
TRBJ2-1	TRBD2	TRBV9	.	CASSVAGRANNEQFF	TGTGCCAGCAGCGTAGCAGGGAGGGCCAACAATGAGCAGTTCTTC
TRBJ2-3	TRBD2	TRBV4-1	once	CASSQEAGKLTDTQYF	TGCGCCAGCAGCCAAGAAGCGGGGAAGCTCACAGATACGCAGTATTTT
TRBJ1-4	.	TRBV27	.	CASRGHTNEKLFF	TGTGCCAGCAGGGGACACACTAATGAAAAACTGTTTTTT
TRBJ2-7	.	TRBV12-3/TRBV12-4	.	CATSWGGLYEQYF	TGTGCCACCAGTTGGGGGGGGCTCTACGAGCAGTACTTC
TRBJ2-5	.	TRBV5-4	.	CASSFLLTGGGETQYF	TGTGCCAGCAGCTTTCTTCTGACGGGGGGCGGGGAGACCCAGTACTTC
TRBJ1-5	TRBD1	TRBV28	once	CASNGQGRSSPQHF	TGTGCCAGCAACGGACAGGGGCGTTCATCGCCCCAGCATTTT
TRBJ2-1	.	TRBV11-2	.	CASSSIYNEQFF	TGTGCCAGCAGCTCTATATACAATGAGCAGTTCTTC
TRBJ1-6	.	TRBV29-1	.	CSVRRGENSPLHF	TGCAGCGTGAGGCGGGGAGAGAATTCACCCCTCCACTTT
TRBJ2-3	TRBD2	TRBV29-1	.	CSAKRGVGTDTQYF	TGCAGCGCTAAACGGGGGGTTGGCACAGATACGCAGTATTTT
TRBJ2-4	TRBD1	TRBV4-2	.	CASSPAGQGVNIQYF	TGTGCCAGCAGCCCAGCGGGACAGGGAGTAAACATTCAGTACTTC
TRBJ1-5	.	TRBV5-1	.	CASSLGAGGNQPQHF	TGCGCCAGCAGCTTGGGAGCGGGGGGCAATCAGCCCCAGCATTTT
TRBJ1-3	TRBD1	TRBV24-1	.	CATSESDRDLLYF	TGTGCCACCAGTGAGTCGGACAGGGATCTTCTATATTTT
TRBJ2-3	.	TRBV19	.	CASSIGTSSTDTQYF	TGTGCCAGTAGTATTGGGACTTCTAGCACAGATACGCAGTATTTT
TRBJ2-3	TRBD2	TRBV6-2/TRBV6-3	.	CASSVTSGDTQYF	TGTGCCAGCAGTGTGACTAGCGGGGATACGCAGTATTTT
TRBJ2-3	.	TRBV6-5	.	CASTPQEDTQYF	TGTGCCAGCACACCCCAGGAAGATACGCAGTATTTT
TRBJ2-1	.	TRBV11-3	.	CASSPGGGGVSYNEQFF	TGTGCCAGCAGCCCGGGGGGCGGGGGCGTTTCCTACAATGAGCAGTTCTTC
TRBJ1-5	.	TRBV15	.	CATSRGRVNQPQHF	TGTGCCACCAGCAGAGGTCGGGTGAATCAGCCCCAGCATTTT
TRBJ2-7	.	TRBV11-3	once	CASSADSYEQYF	TGTGCCAGCAGCGCGGACAGTTACGAGCAGTACTTC
TRBJ2-1	TRBD2	TRBV7-9	.	CASSLKGLAGTPREQFF	TGTGCCAGCAGCCTAAAAGGACTAGCGGGGACTCCACGAGAGCAGTTCTTC
TRBJ2-2	.	TRBV7-8	.	CASRRGTGELFF	TGTGCCAGCAGGAGGGGGACCGGGGAGCTGTTTTTT
TRBJ1-1	.	TRBV15	.	CATSRDSQGAAFF	TGTGCCACCAGCAGAGATTCGCAAGGGGCAGCTTTCTTT
TRBJ2-3	.	TRBV20-1	.	CSARSGDTQYF	TGCAGTGCTAGGTCGGGGGATACGCAGTATTTT
TRBJ1-1	TRBD1	TRBV30	.	CAWLRRGITEAFF	TGTGCCTGGTTACGCAGGGGGATCACTGAAGCTTTCTTT
TRBJ2-2	TRBD1	TRBV3-1/TRBV3-2	.	CASGTGTGELFF	TGTGCCAGCGGGACAGGGACCGGGGAGCTGTTTTTT
TRBJ1-2	.	TRBV27	few	CASSLGGGWGGYTF	TGTGCCAGCAGTTTGGGGGGGGGTTGGGGAGGCTACACCTTC
TRBJ1-2	.	TRBV28	.	CASSYDSNYGYTF	TGTGCCAGCAGTTACGACAGTAACTATGGCTACACCTTC
TRBJ2-7	TRBD2	TRBV6-5	many	CASTPQRGGAHEQYF	TGTGCCAGCACCCCTCAGCGGGGGGGAGCCCACGAGCAGTACTTC
TRBJ2-1	.	TRBV11-1	.	CASSLGREVNEQFF	TGTGCCAGCAGCTTAGGCCGGGAAGTGAATGAGCAGTTCTTC
TRBJ2-5	TRBD2	TRBV28	.	CASNDGTSGVRGETQYF	TGTGCCAGCAACGACGGGACTAGCGGGGTTCGGGGTGAGACCCAGTACTTC
TRBJ2-6	.	TRBV5-1	.	CASSLESREANVLTF	TGCGCCAGCAGCTTGGAGAGTCGGGAGGCCAACGTCCTGACTTTC
TRBJ2-5	.	TRBV29-1	.	CSVDGVQETQYF	TGCAGCGTTGACGGGGTTCAAGAGACCCAGTACTTC
TRBJ2-3	TRBD1	TRBV5-4	.	CATEDRRILTDTQYF	TGTGCCACCGAGGACAGGCGAATCCTCACAGATACGCAGTATTTT
TRBJ1-4	TRBD1	TRBV2	.	CASRKDRVANEKLFF	TGTGCCAGCAGGAAGGACAGGGTCGCTAATGAAAAACTGTTTTTT
TRBJ2-2	TRBD2	TRBV5-1	.	CASRQTSGGTGELFF	TGCGCCAGCAGACAAACTAGCGGGGGGACCGGGGAGCTGTTTTTT
TRBJ2-7	TRBD1	TRBV11-2	.	CASSFIRDSDSYEQYF	TGTGCCAGCAGCTTCATTCGGGACAGCGACTCCTACGAGCAGTACTTC
TRBJ1-1	.	TRBV10-3	.	CAIKGTSGTEAFF	TGTGCCATCAAAGGGACTTCAGGCACTGAAGCTTTCTTT
TRBJ1-1	.	TRBV7-9	.	CASSHETDTEAFF	TGTGCCAGCAGCCATGAGACAGACACTGAAGCTTTCTTT
TRBJ1-2	TRBD1	TRBV11-2	.	CASSLGQGGYYGYTF	TGTGCCAGCAGCTTGGGACAGGGAGGATACTATGGCTACACCTTC
TRBJ2-5	.	TRBV19	medium-sized	CAPREPLETQYF	TGTGCCCCTCGAGAACCCCTAGAGACCCAGTACTTC
TRBJ1-3	.	TRBV19	.	CATRRVGGEDTIYF	TGTGCTACACGTCGGGTTGGCGGAGAAGACACCATATATTTT
TRBJ1-1	.	TRBV9	many	CASSKGSTLGTEAFF	TGTGCCAGCAGCAAGGGGTCCACCCTGGGAACTGAAGCTTTCTTT